Below are 8 T cell receptor beta chains sequenced from a single sample in a study of T-cell reconstitution after alpha-beta-depleted transplantation in children. A TCRbeta library incorporating unique molecular identifiers was prepared. TCRdb reprocessed the PCR reads with MiXCR, giving one entry per CDR3 protein. The profile shows over 200,000 distinct CDR3 sequences, around 9.5% of them singletons. The material sequenced was PBMCs from the stem cell graft donor, taken from the stem cell graft. Every receptor here comes from a human donor who donated a stem cell graft to a child with acute lymphoblastic leukemia.

The V call is TRBV5-5, the J call TRBJ1-6; maybe TRBD1 (5 bases). V was clipped by 3 bases and J by 6 bases, with 13 bases between them. Germline V gives CDR1 SGHKS, CDR2 YYEKEE (reference sequence). This CDR3 spans 15 amino acids. The chain's CDR3 is CASSWDRSLNSPLHF. The CDR3 DNA follows: TGTGCCAGCAGCTGGGACCGCTCTCTTAATTCACCCCTCCACTTT. The entire variable domain, with the rest obtained from reference TRBV5-5 and TRBJ1-6, is as follows: DAGVTQSPTHLIKTRGQQVTLRCSPISGHKSVSWYQQVLGQGPQFIFQYYEKEERGRGNFPDRFSARQFPNYSSELNVNALLLGDSALYLCASSWDRSLNSPLHFGNGTRLTVT.

The CDR3 bases are TGTGCCAGCGTCCGGTCTGGGGGTTCCAGGGCGGCTTTCTTT. It encodes CASVRSGGSRAAFF. V and J are TRBV12-3 or TRBV12-4 and TRBJ1-1, with D possibly matching TRBD1 (5 bases). V was cut by 8 bases and J by 11 bases, with 24 bases left in between. This CDR3 contains 14 residues.

This clonotype came up many times. This chain connects TRBV6-2 or TRBV6-3 to TRBJ2-1; 9 bases agree with TRBD2. The germline gives CDR1 MNHEY, CDR2 SVGEGT. The ends lost 8 bases at V and 6 bases at J; junction bases unmatched: 8. The CDR3 has 14 residues. The CDR3 DNA sequence: TGTGCCAGCGCCGGGACTAGCAGCGGCAATGAGCAGTTCTTC. This gives the protein CASAGTSSGNEQFF.

This clonotype was picked up a small number of times. V usage is TRBV18 and J usage is TRBJ1-1, with D maybe TRBD1 (6 bases). Trimming stripped 4 bases from V and 5 bases from J, with 17 bases between. Germline V gene lookup returns CDR1 KGHSH and CDR2 LQKENI. The CDR3 runs to 15 residues. The CDR3 DNA reads as TGTGCCAGCTCACGGGAATCAGGGGCTGGGACTGAAGCTTTCTTT. It yields the protein CASSRESGAGTEAFF.

This chain uses TRBV19 with TRBJ1-2; tentatively, D is TRBD1 (5 bases). V was clipped by 9 bases and J by 8 bases, with 19 bases between them. The CDR3 totals 13 residues. Per the germline V gene, CDR1 is LNHDA and CDR2 is SQIVND (reference sequence). CDR3 in amino acids: CASRGVWLWGYTF. In DNA, the CDR3 is TGTGCCAGCAGAGGGGTTTGGCTTTGGGGCTACACCTTC.

There are many counts of this clonotype. The chain joins TRBV20-1 to TRBJ2-1; D may be TRBD2 (7 bases). Germline CDR1 DFQATT, CDR2 SNEGSKA (reference sequence). The V and J ends lost 5 bases and 6 bases respectively, with 11 bases between them. The CDR3 runs to 12 residues. The CDR3 protein is CSASRGANEQFF. The CDR3 nucleotides read TGCAGTGCTTCACGGGGGGCCAATGAGCAGTTCTTC.

The chain is built from TRBV7-2 and TRBJ1-1, with D maybe TRBD1 (5 bases). Between the trimmed V and J ends, which lost 5 bases and 6 bases, there was a span of 16 bases. The CDR3 consists of 14 residues. Germline-derived CDR1 and CDR2 are SGHTA and FQGNSA. CDR3 sequence (DNA): TGTGCCAGCAGCGCTACAGGAGGTGTTCCTGAAGCTTTCTTT. Protein product: CASSATGGVPEAFF.

The J gene is TRBJ2-7, the V gene TRBV5-1, with D perhaps assigned TRBD1 or TRBD2 (6 bases each). Trimming removed 0 bases at V and 2 bases at J, with 12 bases between. From germline, CDR1 is SGHRS and CDR2 YFSETQ. The CDR3 loop spans 15 amino acids. The CDR3 spells CASSLARGQTYEQYF. The CDR3 DNA follows: TGCGCCAGCAGCTTGGCACGGGGGCAGACCTACGAGCAGTACTTC.